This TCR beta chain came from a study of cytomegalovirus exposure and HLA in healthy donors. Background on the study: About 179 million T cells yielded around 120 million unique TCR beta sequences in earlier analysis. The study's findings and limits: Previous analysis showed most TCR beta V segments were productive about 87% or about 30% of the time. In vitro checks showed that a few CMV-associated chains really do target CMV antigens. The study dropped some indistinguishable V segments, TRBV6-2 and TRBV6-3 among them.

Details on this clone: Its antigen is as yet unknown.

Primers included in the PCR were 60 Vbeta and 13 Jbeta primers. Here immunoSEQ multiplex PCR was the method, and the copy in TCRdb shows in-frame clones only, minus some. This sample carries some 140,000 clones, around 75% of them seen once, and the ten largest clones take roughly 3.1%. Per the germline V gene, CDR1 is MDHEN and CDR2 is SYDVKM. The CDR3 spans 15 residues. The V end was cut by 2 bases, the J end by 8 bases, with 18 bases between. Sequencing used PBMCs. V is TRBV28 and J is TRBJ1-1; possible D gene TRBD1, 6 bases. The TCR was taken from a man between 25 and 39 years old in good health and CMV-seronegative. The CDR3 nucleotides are TGTGCCAGCAGTTTAAGGGCCAGGGGAGTGGGGGAAGCTTTCTTT. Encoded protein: CASSLRARGVGEAFF.